This T cell receptor beta chain originates from a study of T cell responses to AZD1222 COVID-19 vaccine. Study-level background: Researchers grouped second doses given at about 4 or about 12 weeks into one pool.

Sequencing was performed with immunoSEQ multiplex PCR; in TCRdb, only in-frame clones are kept and a portion is missing. The sample contains more than 95,000 clones, about 94% of which appear only once. Study-level points and caveats: The sample set comprised mostly white British donors with more females, and clonal diversity was possibly underestimated. Just 6 or 7 AZD1222 recipients were seropositive at baseline. Spike regions recognized by vaccine-associated CD4 TCRs spanned the protein, led by 160-218 and 743-854.

With 3 bases clipped from V and 7 bases from J, the junction kept 6 bases outside the gene matches. CDR3 length: 14 amino acids. Germline V gives CDR1 ENHRY, CDR2 SYGVKD. On this clone itself: The antigen is undetermined.

The V call is TRBV10-3, the J call TRBJ1-1; 9 bases map to TRBD1. This receptor was taken from an adult in good health. The starting material was peripheral blood, obtained on day 0 of AZD1222 vaccination. The CDR3 nucleotides are TGTGCCATCAGTGATTTCGACAGGGGGGGTGAAGCTTTCTTT. It encodes CAISDFDRGGEAFF.